These 27 T cell receptor beta chains were all obtained from the same sample, sequenced in a study of T cell repertoires in cytomegalovirus infection. These receptors' targets are unknown. TCRdb processed the reads anew with MiXCR; each CDR3 protein has one entry. This table has a few hundred thousand distinct CDR3 sequences, 40% appearing once. The sequenced sample was cultured PBMCs, obtained from culture after CMV antigen stimulation. These receptors originate from a human donor in good health (CMV status not recorded). Some clones in this sample may be carry-over from other donors' samples.

This clonotype was detected only a few times. The chain is built from TRBV7-6 and TRBJ1-2; a weak D match, TRBD1 (5 bases). CDR1 and CDR2 (germline): SGHVS, FNYEAQ. This CDR3 has 13 residues. The germline V and J ends were trimmed by 5 bases and 5 bases, with 12 bases remaining between them. This CDR3 is CASSPGPWYGYTF. Written as DNA, the CDR3 is TGTGCCAGCAGCCCGGGGCCATGGTATGGCTACACCTTC. Full variable domain (outside the CDR3, taken from reference TRBV7-6 and TRBJ1-2): GAGVSQSPRYKVTKRGQDVALRCDPISGHVSLYWYRQALGQGPEFLTYFNYEAQQDKSGLPNDRFSAERPEGSISTLTIQRTEQRDSAMYRCASSPGPWYGYTFGSGTRLTVV.

This chain joins TRBV10-3 and TRBJ1-2; no firm D call. In germline, CDR1 is ENHRY, CDR2 SYGVKD. The CDR3 totals 13 residues. V was shortened by 6 bases and J by 3 bases, with 11 bases between the two germline ends. This CDR3 reads CAIRYLDDYGYTF. The DNA of the CDR3 is TGTGCCATCAGATACTTGGACGACTATGGCTACACCTTC.

This clonotype appeared a few times. The chain recombines TRBV2 with TRBJ1-2, with D possibly TRBD1 on 5 matching bases. This CDR3 comprises 13 residues. CDR1 is SNHLY, CDR2 FYNNEI, per germline. The V end lost 8 bases, the J end lost 5 bases, and 15 bases lay between the germline ends. The CDR3 here is CASGGREVYGYTF. In DNA, the CDR3 is TGTGCCAGCGGAGGCAGGGAAGTGTATGGCTACACCTTC. Together with reference TRBV2 and TRBJ1-2, the CDR3 gives the full variable domain: EPEVTQTPSHQVTQMGQEVILRCVPISNHLYFYWYRQILGQKVEFLVSFYNNEISEKSEIFDDQFSVERPDGSNFTLKIRSTKLEDSAMYFCASGGREVYGYTFGSGTRLTVV.

On this clonotype itself: A read error is possible here, since a much larger clone lies one base away. This chain joins TRBV7-2 and TRBJ2-2, with D tentatively TRBD2 (6 bases). Per germline, CDR1 SGHTA and CDR2 FQGNSA. The CDR3 spans 14 residues. CDR3 protein: CASSTFGGTGELIF. As DNA, the CDR3 is TGTGCCAGCAGCACCTTCGGGGGAACCGGGGAGCTGATTTTT.

The chain employs TRBV5-6 and TRBJ2-4, with 12 bases that match TRBD2. The CDR3 spans 18 residues. Germline CDR1 and CDR2: SGHDT and YYEEEE. Unmatched junction bases numbered 5, after V lost 0 bases and J lost 1 base. CDR3 sequence (DNA): TGTGCCAGCAGCTTGGTTCTAGCGGGAGGGCCGGCCAAAAACATTCAGTACTTC. Translating gives CASSLVLAGGPAKNIQYF.

The V call is TRBV6-2 or TRBV6-3, the J call TRBJ2-7; tentatively, D is TRBD2 (6 bases). CDR3 length: 14 residues. Trimming left V 6 bases short and J 6 bases short, with 18 bases between. Germline V gives CDR1 MNHEY, CDR2 SVGEGT. The CDR3 sequence: CASSRPPRGTEQYF. CDR3 coding DNA: TGTGCCAGCAGCCGCCCCCCGCGGGGAACCGAGCAGTACTTC.

The sample holds a few counts of this clonotype. V gene TRBV19 combines with J gene TRBJ1-2; 9 bases line up with TRBD1. The CDR3 runs 16 residues. In germline, CDR1 is LNHDA, CDR2 SQIVND (reference sequence). V lost 3 bases and J lost 3; bases outside the gene matches: 8. The CDR3 DNA follows: TGTGCCAGTAGTATTCCCGGGACAGGGAAGGACTATGGCTACACCTTC. It specifies CASSIPGTGKDYGYTF.

V usage is TRBV7-3 and J usage is TRBJ2-7; 9 bases agree with TRBD1. Germline V CDR1 and CDR2: SGHTA, FQGTGA. V trimming: 4 bases; J trimming: 3 bases; junction bases outside the gene matches: 10. The CDR3 consists of 16 residues. The CDR3 DNA reads TGTGCCAGCAGCTCCCGGACCGGGACAGGGAGCTACGAGCAGTACTTC. Translation gives CASSSRTGTGSYEQYF. Full variable domain (missing parts from reference TRBV7-3 and TRBJ2-7): GAGVSQTPSNKVTEKGKYVELRCDPISGHTALYWYRQSLGQGPEFLIYFQGTGAADDSGLPNDRFFAVRPEGSVSTLKIQRTERGDSAVYLCASSSRTGTGSYEQYFGPGTRLTVT.

The chain combines TRBV7-2 with TRBJ2-7; TRBD2 matches 10 bases. CDR3 length equals 17 residues. V was clipped by 5 bases and J by 6 bases; unmatched bases: 16. Germline V gene lookup returns CDR1 SGHTA and CDR2 FQGNSA. The chain's CDR3 is CASSLPSGRAVSTEQYF. The DNA for the CDR3 is TGTGCCAGCAGCCTACCAAGCGGGAGGGCCGTTTCCACCGAGCAGTACTTC.

The chain employs TRBV5-4 and TRBJ2-7; 12 nucleotides agree with TRBD1. Germline trimming cut 4 bases from V and 3 bases from J; bases unmatched to any gene: 8. Germline lookup yields CDR1 SGHNT and CDR2 YYREEE (reference sequence). The CDR3 totals 16 residues. CDR3: CASSPGTGGQVYEQYF. CDR3 coding DNA: TGTGCCAGCAGCCCAGGGACAGGGGGCCAAGTCTACGAGCAGTACTTC.

The chain couples TRBV29-1 to TRBJ1-2; 9 positions agree with TRBD1. Germline values: CDR1 SQVTM, CDR2 ANQGSEA. With 3 bases clipped from V and 2 bases from J, the junction kept 7 bases outside the gene matches. There are 15 residues in the CDR3. In DNA form, the CDR3 reads TGCAGCGTTGATGTCTCGACAGGGGGAAACTATGGCTACACCTTC. It codes for CSVDVSTGGNYGYTF. The full variable domain, its missing parts supplied by reference TRBV29-1 and TRBJ1-2, is SAVISQKPSRDICQRGTSLTIQCQVDSQVTMMFWYRQQPGQSLTLIATANQGSEATYESGFVIDKFPISRPNLTFSTLTVSNMSPEDSSIYLCSVDVSTGGNYGYTFGSGTRLTVV.

The chain employs TRBV5-1 and TRBJ1-4, with unresolved D. This CDR3 is 15 amino acids long. V was clipped by 0 bases and J by 4 bases, with 10 bases between them. CDR1 is SGHRS and CDR2 is YFSETQ in the germline V gene. Here the CDR3 DNA reads TGCGCCAGCAGCTTGGCCCCCAGGAATAATGAAAAACTGTTTTTT. Translation: CASSLAPRNNEKLFF.

The rearrangement links TRBV6-1 to TRBJ2-4; D is possibly TRBD2 (6 bases). Germline V gene data show CDR1 as MNHNS and CDR2 as SASEGT. With 2 bases removed from V and 3 bases from J, the gap between germline ends came to 20 bases. The CDR3 is 18 amino acids. The CDR3 protein is CASSERMGGARGKNIQYF. The CDR3 bases are TGTGCCAGCAGTGAAAGGATGGGAGGTGCACGGGGCAAAAACATTCAGTACTTC.

This clonotype is a singleton in its sample. This chain uses TRBV25-1 with TRBJ1-4, with a possible D match to TRBD1 (6 bases). V was trimmed by 6 bases and J by 5 bases, leaving 10 bases between them. The CDR3 runs to 13 residues. Germline CDR1 MGHDK, CDR2 SYGVNS. CDR3: CASRDTGNEKLFF. In DNA form, the CDR3 reads TGTGCCAGCAGGGATACAGGGAATGAAAAACTGTTTTTT.

The V and J genes are TRBV12-3 or TRBV12-4 and TRBJ2-7; possible D gene TRBD2, 6 bases. The germline V and J ends were trimmed by 5 bases and 6 bases, with 17 bases remaining between them. CDR3 length equals 14 residues. In nucleotides, the CDR3 is TGTGCCAGCAGTAGACTAGTGGGAGTGTTCGAGCAGTACTTC. It encodes CASSRLVGVFEQYF.

This chain uses TRBV7-2 with TRBJ2-1; D is undetermined. The CDR3 spans 10 residues. Trimming took off 10 bases at V and 5 bases at J, with 6 bases between the two ends. Germline lookup yields CDR1 SGHTA and CDR2 FQGNSA. CDR3 loop: CATWDNEQFF. The CDR3 DNA is TGTGCCACCTGGGACAATGAGCAGTTCTTC.

Ten or more counts support this clonotype. V and J are TRBV7-2 and TRBJ2-3, with 8 bases aligning to TRBD2. Germline V lookup: CDR1 SGHTA, CDR2 FQGNSA. The CDR3 runs to 16 residues. V trimming: 1 base; J trimming: 4 bases; junction bases outside the gene matches: 7. CDR3 protein: CASSLDGGGSADTQYF. The CDR3 DNA sequence: TGTGCCAGCAGCTTAGATGGCGGGGGGAGCGCAGATACGCAGTATTTT.

This clonotype came up a few times. The CDR3 sequence: CASSPGPGTDTQYF. In DNA, the CDR3 is TGTGCCAGCAGCCCCGGTCCCGGCACAGATACGCAGTATTTT. The genes are TRBV7-8 and TRBJ2-3; D call uncertain. Between the trimmed V and J ends, which lost 5 bases and 1 base, there was a span of 10 bases. CDR1 and CDR2 (germline): SGHVS, FQNEAQ. The CDR3 is 14 amino acids.

This clonotype was seen a few times. The chain uses TRBV6-5 and TRBJ2-7; D not certain. The V gene lost 6 bases and the J gene lost 3 bases, with 9 bases spanning the gap. Germline values: CDR1 MNHEY, CDR2 SVGAGI. This CDR3 is 12 amino acids long. CDR3 protein: CASRSTGYEQYF. The CDR3 region has the DNA TGTGCCAGCAGGTCCACGGGCTACGAGCAGTACTTC.

This clonotype has only a few counts. The chain uses TRBV5-6 and TRBJ2-7; the D is unclear. There are 13 residues in the CDR3. Trimming pared 3 bases from V and 6 bases from J, leaving 13 bases between. The germline V gene has CDR1 SGHDT and CDR2 YYEEEE. Here the CDR3 DNA reads TGTGCCAGCAGCTCATATAGGGTCCGCGAGCAGTACTTC. Translating gives CASSSYRVREQYF.

This clonotype was counted a few times. The chain has TRBV5-1 and TRBJ1-5, with 8 bases lining up with TRBD1. Unmatched junction bases numbered 4, after V lost 0 bases and J lost 5 bases. The germline gives CDR1 SGHRS, CDR2 YFSETQ. This CDR3 is 15 amino acids long. The CDR3 sequence is CASSLDGTGYQPQHF. The CDR3, as DNA: TGCGCCAGCAGCTTGGATGGGACAGGTTATCAGCCCCAGCATTTT.

This sequence joins TRBV5-3 and TRBJ2-7, with 9 bases matching TRBD1. TRBV5-3 is an ORF, and what it does is uncertain. The CDR3 covers 15 residues. With 8 bases clipped from V and 5 bases from J, the junction kept 14 bases outside the gene matches. The CDR3 sequence: CASSPGPGQGNEQYF. Here the CDR3 DNA reads TGTGCCAGCAGCCCTGGTCCGGGACAGGGCAACGAGCAGTACTTC.

This clonotype has more than one count but fewer than ten. This sequence joins TRBV10-3 and TRBJ2-7; 7 bases match TRBD1. The V segment lost 2 bases and the J segment 7 bases; nucleotides outside the gene matches: 5. Germline V gives CDR1 ENHRY, CDR2 SYGVKD. This CDR3 has 13 residues. The CDR3 region is CAISEDRVREQYF. Written as DNA, the CDR3 is TGTGCCATCAGTGAGGACAGGGTTCGGGAGCAGTACTTC.

The chain recombines TRBV3-1 with TRBJ2-1; D unclear. The V gene lost 4 bases and the J gene lost 4 bases, with 8 bases spanning the gap. CDR3 length equals 13 residues. CDR1 is LGHDT, CDR2 YNNKEL, per germline (reference sequence). CDR3 sequence: CASSPRLYNEQFF. The CDR3 DNA reads as TGTGCCAGCAGCCCTCGGCTGTACAATGAGCAGTTCTTC.

The chain employs TRBV7-9 and TRBJ1-2; 7 bases line up with TRBD1. Losses at the gene ends were 2 bases for V and 7 bases for J; bases not matched to a gene: 7. Germline CDR1 and CDR2: SEHNR and FQNEAQ (reference sequence). The CDR3 has 14 residues. The CDR3 protein is CASSLISRGFGYTF. The CDR3 region has the DNA TGTGCCAGCAGCTTAATTTCCAGGGGGTTTGGCTACACCTTC.

The chain links TRBV7-2 to TRBJ2-2; D is possibly TRBD2 (5 bases). The CDR3 is 14 amino acids. The V gene lost 5 bases and the J gene lost 6 bases, with 13 bases spanning the gap. Per the germline V gene, CDR1 is SGHTA and CDR2 is FQGNSA. The CDR3 loop is CASSPMRGPGELFF. The DNA of the CDR3 is TGTGCCAGCAGCCCCATGAGAGGGCCCGGGGAGCTGTTTTTT.

The chain joins TRBV6-6 to TRBJ2-7; D possibly corresponds to TRBD2 (6 bases). Germline CDR1 MNHNY, CDR2 SVGAGI (reference sequence). The CDR3 is 14 amino acids. With 7 bases removed from V and 3 bases from J, the gap between germline ends came to 16 bases. CDR3 DNA: TGTGCCAGCACCTACGGGGGTCGGAACTACGAGCAGTACTTC. This codes for CASTYGGRNYEQYF.